This T cell receptor (beta chain) emerged from a study of blood T cells in healthy people across ages. A second PCR of roughly 7 to 11 cycles used a sample-barcoded 5' primer and a J-beta primer mix. TCRdb ran MiXCR on the 5' RACE reads and lists one entry per CDR3 protein. The data contain about 680,000 distinct CDR3 sequences, approximately 49% of them singletons. The CDR3 runs to 16 residues. Trimming took 4 bases from V and 0 from J, leaving 10 bases between them. The germline V gene encodes CDR1 SNHLY and CDR2 FYNNEI. Donors ranged from roughly 6 to 100 years old and were healthy Caucasians in Russia.

The chain is built from TRBV2 and TRBJ2-6, with no clear D. The TCR originated in a woman aged 60-75 years in good health. Sequences were obtained from blood. Here the CDR3 DNA reads TGTGCCAGCAGTGTAAGAGCAGCCTCTGGGGCCAACGTCCTGACTTTC. Residues: CASSVRAASGANVLTF.